This is a list of T cell receptor beta chains from one sample in a study of technical replicates of blood from a handful of donors. Clones were read by immunoSEQ multiplex PCR, and TCRdb kept only the in-frame ones, dropping some. The sample includes about 75,000 clones, 95% to 97% of them seen just once. The sequenced sample consisted of T cells isolated from PBMCs. These receptors all stem from a human donor in good health. CDR3s include the opening cysteine and the closing phenylalanine or tryptophan. A D gene is named only where the DNA matches it firmly. The size of a clone is reported for some rows only, either as once, few or many, or as a class for expanded clones.

TRBD2 | TRBJ2-7 | TRBV28 | NA | CASSAPGTSVSYEQYF | TGTGCCAGCAGTGCCCCCGGGACTAGCGTTTCCTACGAGCAGTACTTC
NA | TRBJ2-3 | TRBV4-1 | NA | CASSHVTSTLSTDTQYF | TGCGCCAGCAGCCACGTTACTTCAACCCTTAGCACAGATACGCAGTATTTT
TRBD1 | TRBJ2-1 | TRBV28 | NA | CASSWDSSYNEQFF | TGTGCCAGCAGTTGGGACAGCTCCTACAATGAGCAGTTCTTC
NA | TRBJ1-1 | TRBV23-1 | NA | CASSQSKTGNTEAFF | TGCGCCAGCAGTCAATCCAAAACAGGGAACACTGAAGCTTTCTTT
NA | TRBJ2-5 | TRBV11-3 | NA | CASSQSGFFSGGQETQYF | TGTGCCAGCAGCCAAAGCGGGTTTTTTTCAGGGGGGCAAGAGACCCAGTACTTC
NA | TRBJ1-1 | TRBV18 | NA | CASSPPINTEAFF | TGTGCCAGCTCACCTCCTATAAACACTGAAGCTTTCTTT
NA | TRBJ2-1 | TRBV29-1 | NA | CSVELRYNEQFF | TGCAGCGTTGAGTTGCGTTACAATGAGCAGTTCTTC
NA | TRBJ1-1 | TRBV6-1 | once | CASSEWAAMNTEAFF | TGTGCCAGCAGTGAATGGGCAGCTATGAACACTGAAGCTTTCTTT
NA | TRBJ1-2 | TRBV28 | NA | CASSGQGTLNYGYTF | TGTGCCAGCAGTGGTCAGGGGACCCTTAACTATGGCTACACCTTC
TRBD2 | TRBJ2-2 | TRBV5-6 | NA | CASSFYASGRAFAGELFF | TGTGCCAGCAGCTTCTATGCTAGCGGGAGGGCCTTTGCCGGGGAGCTGTTTTTT
TRBD2 | TRBJ2-1 | TRBV4-2 | once | CASSQGTSEAYNEQFF | TGTGCCAGCAGCCAAGGCACTAGCGAGGCCTACAATGAGCAGTTCTTC
NA | TRBJ2-3 | TRBV6-5 | NA | CASSYGAGADTDTQYF | TGTGCCAGCAGTTACGGGGCAGGGGCTGACACAGATACGCAGTATTTT
NA | TRBJ1-1 | TRBV2 | NA | CASRRDTQRGTEAFF | TGTGCCAGCCGCCGGGACACGCAAAGGGGCACTGAAGCTTTCTTT
TRBD2 | TRBJ2-3 | TRBV19 | NA | CASGAAGADTQYF | TGTGCTAGCGGGGCGGCAGGAGCAGATACGCAGTATTTT
TRBD2 | TRBJ2-7 | TRBV6-5 | NA | CASSYSGRAGYEQYF | TGTGCCAGCAGTTACTCGGGGAGGGCAGGCTACGAGCAGTACTTC
NA | TRBJ1-5 | TRBV4-1 | NA | CASSRQGLVLRNQPQHF | TGCGCCAGCAGCCGCCAGGGGTTAGTCCTACGAAATCAGCCCCAGCATTTT
NA | TRBJ1-1 | TRBV5-4 | NA | CASSLGGKDDTEAFF | TGTGCCAGCAGCTTGGGAGGTAAGGATGACACTGAAGCTTTCTTT
NA | TRBJ1-2 | TRBV19 | once | CASSITANREVGYTF | TGTGCCAGTAGTATAACCGCGAACAGGGAAGTTGGCTACACCTTC
NA | TRBJ1-5 | TRBV30 | few | CASSTVGYSNQPQHF | TGTGCCTCATCGACTGTTGGCTATAGCAATCAGCCCCAGCATTTT
TRBD1 | TRBJ1-1 | TRBV30 | NA | CAWINDRGTEAFF | TGTGCCTGGATTAACGACAGGGGAACTGAAGCTTTCTTT
NA | TRBJ2-3 | TRBV5-1 | NA | CASSSEQGTDTQYF | TGCGCCAGCAGCTCGGAGCAGGGGACAGATACGCAGTATTTT
TRBD2 | TRBJ2-1 | TRBV5-1 | NA | CASSRTSGTYNEQFF | TGCGCCAGCAGTCGGACTAGCGGGACATACAATGAGCAGTTCTTC
TRBD1 | TRBJ2-3 | TRBV5-1 | once | CASSLGQGFTDTQYF | TGCGCCAGCAGCTTGGGACAGGGCTTTACAGATACGCAGTATTTT
TRBD2 | TRBJ2-4 | TRBV2 | NA | CASSERAGGLAKNIQYF | TGTGCCAGCAGTGAAAGGGCGGGGGGTCTAGCCAAAAACATTCAGTACTTC
NA | TRBJ2-1 | TRBV11-2 | once | CASSLDGGIGYWNEQFF | TGTGCCAGCAGCTTAGATGGAGGGATCGGCTACTGGAATGAGCAGTTCTTC
NA | TRBJ2-5 | TRBV6-4 | NA | CASSKRGGETQYF | TGTGCCAGCAGTAAAAGGGGGGGAGAGACCCAGTACTTC
TRBD2 | TRBJ2-1 | TRBV5-4 | NA | CASSLGLAGASYNEQFF | TGTGCCAGCAGCTTGGGTCTAGCGGGAGCCTCCTACAATGAGCAGTTCTTC
NA | TRBJ1-2 | TRBV28 | NA | CASSLLRTINYGYTF | TGTGCCAGCAGTTTGTTAAGGACAATTAACTATGGCTACACCTTC
NA | TRBJ2-1 | TRBV5-1 | NA | CASSSVWRTATTISYNEQFF | TGCGCCAGCAGCAGTGTGTGGAGGACAGCGACAACGATCTCCTACAATGAGCAGTTCTTC
NA | TRBJ2-7 | TRBV28 | once | CASSSQQGGEQYF | TGTGCCAGCAGTTCCCAACAGGGTGGTGAGCAGTACTTC
TRBD1 | TRBJ2-1 | TRBV5-1 | NA | CASSWGQGYNEQFF | TGCGCCAGCAGCTGGGGACAGGGGTACAATGAGCAGTTCTTC
NA | TRBJ1-5 | TRBV4-1 | NA | CASSQGVGVRQPQHF | TGCGCCAGCAGCCAAGGAGTAGGAGTCCGGCAGCCCCAGCATTTT
NA | TRBJ2-3 | TRBV7-7 | once | CASSLVPRGARNTDTQYF | TGTGCTAGCAGCTTGGTACCTCGGGGGGCGCGGAACACAGATACGCAGTATTTT
NA | TRBJ2-7 | TRBV28 | NA | CASSAGNYEQYF | TGTGCCAGCAGTGCAGGGAACTACGAGCAGTACTTC